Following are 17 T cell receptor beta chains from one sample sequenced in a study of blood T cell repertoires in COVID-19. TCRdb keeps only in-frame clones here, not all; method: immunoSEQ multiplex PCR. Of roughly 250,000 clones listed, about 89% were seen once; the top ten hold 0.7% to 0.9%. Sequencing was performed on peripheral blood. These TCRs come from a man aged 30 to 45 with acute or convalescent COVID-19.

The chain's CDR3 is CARSFPGNEDTQYF. The CDR3, as DNA: TGTGCCAGAAGCTTTCCAGGGAATGAAGATACGCAGTATTTT. The chain combines TRBV5-3 with TRBJ2-3; D possibly corresponds to TRBD1 (5 bases). TRBV5-3 is an open reading frame, and its role is uncertain. This CDR3 spans 14 amino acids. V lost 2 bases, J lost 5 bases, and 12 bases lay in between.

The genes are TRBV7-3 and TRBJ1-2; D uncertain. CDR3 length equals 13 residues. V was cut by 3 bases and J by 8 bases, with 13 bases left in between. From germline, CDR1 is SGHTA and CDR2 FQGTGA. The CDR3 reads CASSFDAREGYTF. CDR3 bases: TGTGCCAGCAGCTTCGACGCTAGAGAGGGCTACACCTTC. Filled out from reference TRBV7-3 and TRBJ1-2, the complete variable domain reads GAGVSQTPSNKVTEKGKYVELRCDPISGHTALYWYRQSLGQGPEFLIYFQGTGAADDSGLPNDRFFAVRPEGSVSTLKIQRTERGDSAVYLCASSFDAREGYTFGSGTRLTVV.

The CDR3 region is CASSSRQGAYEQYF. In DNA form, the CDR3 reads TGTGCCAGTAGTAGCCGACAGGGGGCCTACGAGCAGTACTTC. This chain uses TRBV19 with TRBJ2-7; 9 bases agree with TRBD1. The CDR3 has 14 amino acids. V lost 4 bases to trimming and J lost 2 bases; unmatched junction nucleotides: 3. Germline V gives CDR1 LNHDA, CDR2 SQIVND (reference sequence).

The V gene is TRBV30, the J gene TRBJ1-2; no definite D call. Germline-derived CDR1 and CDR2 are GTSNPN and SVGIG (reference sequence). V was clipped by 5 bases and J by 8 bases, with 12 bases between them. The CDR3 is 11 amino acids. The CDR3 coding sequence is TGTGCCTGGTCCGGGTCGAGGGGCTACACCTTC. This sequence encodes CAWSGSRGYTF.

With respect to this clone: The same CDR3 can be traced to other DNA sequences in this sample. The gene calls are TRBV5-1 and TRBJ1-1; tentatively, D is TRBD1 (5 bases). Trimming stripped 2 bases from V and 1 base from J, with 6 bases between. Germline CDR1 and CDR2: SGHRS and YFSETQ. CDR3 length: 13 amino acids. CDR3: CASSFDRNTEAFF. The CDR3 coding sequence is TGCGCCAGCAGCTTTGACAGGAACACTGAAGCTTTCTTT.

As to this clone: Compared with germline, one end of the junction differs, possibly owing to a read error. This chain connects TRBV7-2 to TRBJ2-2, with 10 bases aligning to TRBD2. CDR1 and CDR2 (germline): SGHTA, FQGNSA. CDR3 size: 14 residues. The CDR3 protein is CAGGTSANTEELFF. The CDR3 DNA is TGTGCCGGGGGGACTAGCGCCAACACCGAGGAGCTGTTTTTT.

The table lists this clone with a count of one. DNA for the CDR3: TGTGCCAGCAGTTACACAGGGGGAAAGACTGAAGCTTTCTTT. It translates to CASSYTGGKTEAFF. The chain is built from TRBV6-5 and TRBJ1-1, with 8 positions matching TRBD1. The length of the CDR3 is 14 residues. Looked up from germline, CDR1 is MNHEY and CDR2 is SVGAGI. The V segment lost 2 bases and the J segment 5 bases; nucleotides outside the gene matches: 4.

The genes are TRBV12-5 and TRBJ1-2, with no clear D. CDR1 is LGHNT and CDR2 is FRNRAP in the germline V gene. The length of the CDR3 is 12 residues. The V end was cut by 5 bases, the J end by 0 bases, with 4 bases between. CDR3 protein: CASGTTNYGYTF. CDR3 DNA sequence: TGTGCTAGTGGTACTACTAACTATGGCTACACCTTC.

CDR3 sequence reads: CASSYGLVSYEQYF. CDR3 bases: TGTGCCAGCAGTTATGGCCTCGTTTCATACGAGCAGTACTTC. The chain combines TRBV6-2 or TRBV6-3 with TRBJ2-7; D is unclear. Germline V gene sequence: CDR1 MNHEY, CDR2 SVGEGT. V lost 3 bases, J lost 4 bases, and 13 bases lay in between. The CDR3 has 14 amino acids.

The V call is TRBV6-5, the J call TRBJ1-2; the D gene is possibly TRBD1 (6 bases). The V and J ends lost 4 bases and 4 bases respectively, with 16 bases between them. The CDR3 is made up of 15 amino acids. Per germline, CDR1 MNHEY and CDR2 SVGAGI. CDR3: CASSLQGHMAYGYTF. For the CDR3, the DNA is TGTGCCAGCAGTTTGCAGGGGCATATGGCCTATGGCTACACCTTC.

This CDR3 is CASSSRTGGREGYTF. The DNA of the CDR3 is TGTGCCAGCAGTTCACGGACAGGGGGAAGAGAAGGCTACACCTTC. The rearrangement joins TRBV27 to TRBJ1-2, with 10 bases fitting TRBD1. With V trimmed by 4 bases and J by 8 bases, 10 bases remained unmatched. From germline, CDR1 is MNHEY and CDR2 SMNVEV (reference sequence). The CDR3 is 15 amino acids.

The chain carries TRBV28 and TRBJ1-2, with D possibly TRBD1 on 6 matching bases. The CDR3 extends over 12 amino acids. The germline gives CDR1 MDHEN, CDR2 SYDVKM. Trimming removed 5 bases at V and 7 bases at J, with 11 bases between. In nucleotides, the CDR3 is TGTGCCAGCAGTCCCCAGGGGTTTGGCTACACCTTC. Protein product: CASSPQGFGYTF.

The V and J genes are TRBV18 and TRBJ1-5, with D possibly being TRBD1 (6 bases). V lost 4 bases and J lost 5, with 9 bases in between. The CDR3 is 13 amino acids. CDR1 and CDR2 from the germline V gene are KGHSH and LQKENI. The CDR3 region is CASSLAGDQPQHF. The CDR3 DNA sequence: TGTGCCAGCTCACTGGCAGGGGATCAGCCCCAGCATTTT.

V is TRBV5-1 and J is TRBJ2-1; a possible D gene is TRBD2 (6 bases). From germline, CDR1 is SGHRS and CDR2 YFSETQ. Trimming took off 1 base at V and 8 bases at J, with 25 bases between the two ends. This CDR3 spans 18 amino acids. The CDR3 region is CASSLPRSGFTMMHEQFF. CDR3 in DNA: TGCGCCAGCAGCTTGCCGAGGAGCGGGTTCACGATGATGCATGAGCAGTTCTTC.

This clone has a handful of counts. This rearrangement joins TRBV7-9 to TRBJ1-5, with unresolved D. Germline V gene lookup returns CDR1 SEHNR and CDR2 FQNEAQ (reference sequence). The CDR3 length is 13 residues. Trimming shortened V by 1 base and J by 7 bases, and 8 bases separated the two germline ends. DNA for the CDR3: TGTGCCAGCAGCTTAGATGGGGAGCAGCCCCAGCATTTT. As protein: CASSLDGEQPQHF. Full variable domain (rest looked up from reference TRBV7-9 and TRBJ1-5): DTGVSQNPRHKITKRGQNVTFRCDPISEHNRLYWYRQTLGQGPEFLTYFQNEAQLEKSRLLSDRFSAERPKGSFSTLEIQRTEQGDSAMYLCASSLDGEQPQHFGDGTRLSIL.

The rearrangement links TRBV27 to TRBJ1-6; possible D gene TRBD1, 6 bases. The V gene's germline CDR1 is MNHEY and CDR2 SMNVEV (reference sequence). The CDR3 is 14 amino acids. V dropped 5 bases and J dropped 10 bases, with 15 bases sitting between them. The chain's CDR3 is CASSPARGASPLHF. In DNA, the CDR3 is TGTGCCAGCAGTCCAGCCAGGGGAGCCTCACCCCTCCACTTT.

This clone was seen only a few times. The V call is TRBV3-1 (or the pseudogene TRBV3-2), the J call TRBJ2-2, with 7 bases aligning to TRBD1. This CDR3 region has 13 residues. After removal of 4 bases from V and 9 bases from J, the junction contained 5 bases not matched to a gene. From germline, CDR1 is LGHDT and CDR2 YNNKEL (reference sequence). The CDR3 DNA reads TGTGCCAGCAGCCGACAGGGAGCGTGGGAGCTGTTTTTT. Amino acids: CASSRQGAWELFF.